This T cell receptor (beta chain) was captured in a study of PD-1 blockade in mismatch repair-deficient tumors. Germline V gene sequence: CDR1 SGHDT, CDR2 YYEEEE. The CDR3 has 13 amino acids. Trimming pared 0 bases from V and 8 bases from J, leaving 9 bases between. Profiled with immunoSEQ multiplex PCR; TCRdb holds only in-frame clones, not every one. The repertoire has about 14,000 clones, 84% of them found once; the top ten carry under 2%. The genes are TRBV5-6 and TRBJ2-1; D might be TRBD1 (6 bases). The receptor was isolated from an adult with mismatch repair-deficient cancer. The specimen was PBMCs, collected less than 15 weeks after starting pembrolizumab. Here the CDR3 reads CASSLDQGHEQFF. The DNA of the CDR3 is TGTGCCAGCAGCTTGGACCAGGGGCATGAGCAGTTCTTC.